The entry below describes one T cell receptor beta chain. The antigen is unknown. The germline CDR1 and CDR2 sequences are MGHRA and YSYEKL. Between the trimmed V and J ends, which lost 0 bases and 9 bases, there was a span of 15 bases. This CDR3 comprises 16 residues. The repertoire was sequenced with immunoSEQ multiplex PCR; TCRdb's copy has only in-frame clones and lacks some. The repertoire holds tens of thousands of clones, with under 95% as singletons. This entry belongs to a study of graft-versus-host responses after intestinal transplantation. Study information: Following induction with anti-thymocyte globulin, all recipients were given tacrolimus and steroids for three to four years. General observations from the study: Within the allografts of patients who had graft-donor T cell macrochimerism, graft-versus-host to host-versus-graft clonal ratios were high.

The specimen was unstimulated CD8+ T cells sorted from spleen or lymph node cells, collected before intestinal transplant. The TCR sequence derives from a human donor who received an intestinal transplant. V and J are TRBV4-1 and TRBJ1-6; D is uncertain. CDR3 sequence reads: CASSQEVPPGSSPLHF. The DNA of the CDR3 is TGCGCCAGCAGCCAAGAGGTGCCCCCGGGGAGTTCACCCCTCCACTTT.